A selection of T cell receptor beta chains follows, all from one sample in a study of T cell repertoires in cytomegalovirus infection. TCRdb used MiXCR to reprocess the reads, holding one entry per CDR3 protein. Here the sample spans roughly 80,000 distinct CDR3 sequences, roughly 39% being singletons. Their target antigens are unknown. Sequencing used CD8+ T cells from cultured PBMCs, obtained from culture after CMV antigen stimulation. These TCRs come from a human donor in good health (CMV status not recorded). Some clones in this sample may be carry-over from other donors' samples. The CDR3 runs from the conserved cysteine through the conserved F or W. D genes are given only for firm matches. The size of a clone is reported for some rows only, either as once, few or many, or as a class for expanded clones.

>TRBV7-8|TRBJ2-7|.|TRBD2
CASSLGPGGSTQYEQYF
TGTGCCAGCAGCTTAGGCCCGGGGGGGTCCACCCAATACGAGCAGTACTTC
>TRBV27|TRBJ1-1|few|TRBD1
CASSGGTELMNTEAFF
TGTGCCAGCAGTGGGGGGACAGAGTTAATGAACACTGAAGCTTTCTTT
>TRBV7-6|TRBJ1-2|.|.
CASSLVGDGYTF
TGTGCCAGCAGCTTAGTCGGTGATGGCTACACCTTC
>TRBV7-2|TRBJ2-3|.|.
CASSSSGGSADTQYF
TGTGCCAGCAGCTCATCCGGGGGTAGTGCAGATACGCAGTATTTT
>TRBV12-3/TRBV12-4|TRBJ2-1|.|.
CASSLQGWGPLNEQFF
TGTGCCAGCAGTTTACAGGGTTGGGGGCCCCTCAATGAGCAGTTCTTC
>TRBV20-1|TRBJ2-7|many|.
CSARQSEAPLSSYEQYF
TGCAGTGCGAGACAGTCGGAGGCCCCCTTAAGCTCCTACGAGCAGTACTTC
>TRBV27|TRBJ1-2|.|.
CASSLAIGGNYGYTF
TGTGCCAGCAGTTTGGCGATAGGGGGGAACTATGGCTACACCTTC
>TRBV27|TRBJ1-5|few|.
CASSLFGSDNQPQHF
TGTGCCAGCAGTTTATTCGGGTCAGACAATCAGCCCCAGCATTTT
>TRBV5-1|TRBJ2-1|.|.
CASSLALRANEQFF
TGCGCCAGCAGCTTGGCCCTCAGGGCCAATGAGCAGTTCTTC
>TRBV11-2|TRBJ1-5|.|.
CASSSGVADQPQHF
TGTGCCAGCAGCTCAGGGGTCGCCGATCAGCCCCAGCATTTT
>TRBV28|TRBJ2-7|.|.
CASSSSRILQGRGQYF
TGTGCCAGCAGTTCAAGCCGAATCCTACAGGGACGGGGGCAGTACTTC
>TRBV24-1|TRBJ2-3|many|.
CATSDLVDPITEGATDTQYF
TGTGCCACCAGTGATTTGGTAGATCCTATAACGGAGGGCGCCACAGATACGCAGTATTTT
>TRBV4-3|TRBJ1-6|.|TRBD1
CASSQERTGANSPLHF
TGCGCCAGCAGCCAAGAGCGGACAGGGGCCAATTCACCCCTCCACTTT
>TRBV7-2|TRBJ2-1|.|TRBD2
CASSLLASGDRYNEQFF
TGTGCCAGCAGCTTGCTGGCTAGCGGGGATCGGTACAATGAGCAGTTCTTC
>TRBV7-2|TRBJ1-1|.|.
CASTDPGGTGNTEAFF
TGTGCCAGCACCGATCCCGGTGGTACAGGAAACACTGAAGCTTTCTTT
>TRBV9|TRBJ2-1|.|TRBD2
CASSVGTSGAYNEQFF
TGTGCCAGCAGCGTCGGGACTAGCGGTGCCTACAATGAGCAGTTCTTC
>TRBV5-6|TRBJ1-6|few|.
CASSPRPGPLSYNSPLHF
TGTGCCAGCAGCCCGAGACCCGGGCCCCTCTCCTATAATTCACCCCTCCACTTT
>TRBV28|TRBJ2-1|.|.
CASRPPGGSNEQFF
TGTGCCAGCAGGCCGCCCGGGGGTAGCAATGAGCAGTTCTTC
>TRBV6-8|TRBJ2-1|.|TRBD1
CASRTGGGHNEQFF
TGTGCCAGCAGGACAGGGGGCGGCCACAATGAGCAGTTCTTC
>TRBV7-6|TRBJ2-1|.|.
CASSLDPALSYNEQFF
TGTGCCAGCAGCTTAGACCCCGCCCTCTCCTACAATGAGCAGTTCTTC
>TRBV28|TRBJ2-2|.|.
CASTPGEARTGELFF
TGTGCCAGCACGCCGGGGGAGGCCAGGACCGGGGAGCTGTTTTTT
>TRBV20-1|TRBJ1-5|many|.
CSARTGMERNQPQHF
TGCAGTGCTCGCACAGGGATGGAGAGGAATCAGCCCCAGCATTTT
>TRBV7-4|TRBJ2-1|.|TRBD1
CASSLGSGTGGRGSYNEQFF
TGTGCCAGCAGCTTAGGATCCGGGACAGGGGGCAGGGGATCCTACAATGAGCAGTTCTTC
>TRBV28|TRBJ2-3|few|.
CASSPLAELTDTQYF
TGTGCCAGCAGTCCCTTAGCGGAACTCACAGATACGCAGTATTTT
>TRBV24-1|TRBJ2-3|few|.
CATSDRGRSTDTQYF
TGTGCCACCAGTGACCGGGGGCGGAGCACAGATACGCAGTATTTT
>TRBV7-2|TRBJ1-3|.|.
CASSPTWGSGNTIYF
TGTGCCAGCAGCCCGACGTGGGGTTCTGGAAACACCATATATTTT
>TRBV20-1|TRBJ1-5|.|TRBD1
CSARETTGVSNQPQHF
TGCAGTGCTAGAGAAACGACAGGGGTCAGCAATCAGCCCCAGCATTTT
>TRBV27|TRBJ2-1|few|TRBD2
CASSLRGLAGAYNEQFF
TGTGCCAGCAGTTTAAGGGGACTAGCGGGTGCTTACAATGAGCAGTTCTTC
>TRBV5-1|TRBJ1-2|once|TRBD1
CASSSGQGLFGYTF
TGCGCCAGCAGCTCTGGACAGGGGCTATTTGGCTACACCTTC
>TRBV6-1|TRBJ1-5|.|TRBD1
CASSEKNRGQQYGQPQHF
TGTGCCAGCAGTGAAAAAAACAGGGGGCAACAGTACGGTCAGCCCCAGCATTTT
>TRBV5-6|TRBJ2-1|.|TRBD2
CASSPTSGDSYNEQFF
TGTGCCAGCAGCCCGACTAGCGGGGACTCCTACAATGAGCAGTTCTTC
>TRBV2|TRBJ2-2|.|.
CASTLDRSPNTGELFF
TGTGCCAGCACTTTAGACAGGTCCCCGAACACCGGGGAGCTGTTTTTT
>TRBV12-3/TRBV12-4|TRBJ2-3|few|TRBD1
CASSQGTGGYTDTQYF
TGTGCCAGCAGTCAAGGGACAGGGGGCTATACAGATACGCAGTATTTT
>TRBV27|TRBJ2-6|.|TRBD1
CASSTRTGLLAGANVLTF
TGTGCCAGCAGCACCCGGACAGGCTTACTTGCTGGGGCCAACGTCCTGACTTTC
>TRBV5-6|TRBJ2-1|few|.
CASSLLVAGNEQFF
TGTGCCAGCAGCTTGTTGGTAGCTGGGAATGAGCAGTTCTTC
>TRBV7-9|TRBJ1-1|.|.
CASSVSGLGANTEAFF
TGTGCCAGCAGCGTCTCAGGCCTCGGGGCCAACACTGAAGCTTTCTTT
>TRBV7-9|TRBJ1-4|.|.
CASSAGVQTGLDEKLFF
TGTGCCAGCAGCGCGGGGGTGCAAACAGGATTAGATGAAAAACTGTTTTTT
>TRBV5-4|TRBJ1-1|few|.
CASSLIEGGTEAFF
TGTGCCAGCAGCTTGATTGAGGGGGGCACTGAAGCTTTCTTT
>TRBV15|TRBJ2-2|.|TRBD1
CATSGGQDTGELFF
TGTGCCACCAGCGGGGGACAGGACACCGGGGAGCTGTTTTTT
>TRBV14|TRBJ1-1|many|TRBD1
CASSQGTGMNTEAFF
TGTGCCAGCAGCCAAGGGACAGGTATGAACACTGAAGCTTTCTTT
>TRBV7-6|TRBJ2-3|.|TRBD2
CASSPRVKVSSGGGTSTDTQYF
TGTGCCAGCAGCCCTCGAGTAAAGGTTTCTAGCGGGGGAGGAACTAGCACAGATACGCAGTATTTT
>TRBV7-4|TRBJ1-4|.|TRBD1
CASSSDADRGREKLFF
TGTGCCAGCAGCTCAGACGCGGACAGGGGGCGGGAAAAACTGTTTTTT
>TRBV6-5|TRBJ1-2|few|.
CASSYSPWSGFPSFRGYTF
TGTGCCAGCAGTTACTCGCCCTGGTCCGGCTTTCCAAGCTTCCGTGGCTACACCTTC
>TRBV7-6|TRBJ1-6|few|.
CASSLQGYGTPLHF
TGTGCCAGCAGCTTACAGGGGTATGGGACACCCCTCCACTTT
>TRBV19|TRBJ2-1|few|.
CASSSRTRYNEQFF
TGTGCCAGTAGTTCCCGGACACGCTACAATGAGCAGTTCTTC
>TRBV4-2|TRBJ2-2|.|TRBD2
CASSQDPALLAGASNTGELFF
TGTGCCAGCAGCCAAGATCCAGCGTTACTAGCGGGGGCCTCGAACACCGGGGAGCTGTTTTTT
>TRBV6-5|TRBJ2-1|few|TRBD2
CASKASGEYNEQFF
TGTGCCAGCAAAGCTAGCGGGGAGTACAATGAGCAGTTCTTC
>TRBV12-3/TRBV12-4|TRBJ2-3|few|TRBD1
CASSPTGTGTLTDTQYF
TGTGCCAGCAGCCCTACCGGGACAGGGACACTCACAGATACGCAGTATTTT
>TRBV12-3/TRBV12-4|TRBJ1-5|few|.
CASSLDQGLYSNQPQHF
TGTGCCAGCAGTTTAGATCAGGGGCTCTATAGCAATCAGCCCCAGCATTTT
>TRBV28|TRBJ1-5|.|.
CASGVGNQPQHF
TGTGCCAGCGGAGTGGGCAATCAGCCCCAGCATTTT
>TRBV13|TRBJ1-5|.|.
CASSLAGGARPDQPQHF
TGTGCCAGCAGCCTCGCGGGGGGGGCAAGGCCGGATCAGCCCCAGCATTTT
>TRBV7-6|TRBJ2-1|.|TRBD2
CASSWGLAGEVSYNEQFF
TGTGCCAGCAGCTGGGGACTAGCGGGGGAGGTGTCCTACAATGAGCAGTTCTTC
>TRBV7-2|TRBJ1-2|many|.
CASSLGYRDKPNLNYGYTF
TGTGCCAGCAGCTTAGGATATCGGGACAAACCGAACCTTAACTATGGCTACACCTTC
>TRBV4-1|TRBJ1-1|.|.
CASSQDKAQDTEAFF
TGCGCCAGCAGCCAAGATAAGGCACAGGACACTGAAGCTTTCTTT
>TRBV6-1|TRBJ2-7|.|.
CASSEPPGAGRYEQYF
TGTGCCAGCAGTGAGCCCCCCGGTGCGGGTAGATACGAGCAGTACTTC
>TRBV7-9|TRBJ1-5|few|.
CASSWSGGGNQPQHF
TGTGCCAGCAGCTGGTCCGGGGGCGGCAATCAGCCCCAGCATTTT
>TRBV5-1|TRBJ2-1|many|.
CASSPAGGYNEQFF
TGCGCCAGCAGCCCGGCGGGTGGCTACAATGAGCAGTTCTTC
>TRBV6-6|TRBJ1-2|.|TRBD1
CASSYSDRDVYGYTF
TGTGCCAGCAGTTACTCGGACAGGGATGTCTATGGCTACACCTTC
>TRBV2|TRBJ1-1|.|.
CASSDIGLVNTEAFF
TGTGCCAGCAGTGACATCGGACTCGTGAACACTGAAGCTTTCTTT
>TRBV7-9|TRBJ2-1|.|.
CASSTGNEQFF
TGTGCCAGCAGCACAGGCAATGAGCAGTTCTTC